This T cell receptor (beta chain) derives from a study of control samples from healthy donors and cancer patients. Germline CDR1 reads MNHEY; CDR2 reads SVGAGI. The CDR3 is 12 residues long. With 8 bases removed from V and 4 bases from J, the gap between germline ends came to 9 bases. In this sample, this clone turned up once. Only in-frame clones appear in the TCRdb table, and some are missing; sequencing was by immunoSEQ multiplex PCR. The table shows about 130,000 clones, with about 90% occurring only once. The sample taken for sequencing was blood. The source of this sequence is a woman aged 45-65 years in good health. V gene TRBV6-5 combines with J gene TRBJ2-1; D tentatively reads TRBD1 or TRBD2 (5 bases each). The CDR3 here is CASGGPYNEQFF. The CDR3, as DNA: TGTGCCAGCGGGGGTCCATACAATGAGCAGTTCTTC.